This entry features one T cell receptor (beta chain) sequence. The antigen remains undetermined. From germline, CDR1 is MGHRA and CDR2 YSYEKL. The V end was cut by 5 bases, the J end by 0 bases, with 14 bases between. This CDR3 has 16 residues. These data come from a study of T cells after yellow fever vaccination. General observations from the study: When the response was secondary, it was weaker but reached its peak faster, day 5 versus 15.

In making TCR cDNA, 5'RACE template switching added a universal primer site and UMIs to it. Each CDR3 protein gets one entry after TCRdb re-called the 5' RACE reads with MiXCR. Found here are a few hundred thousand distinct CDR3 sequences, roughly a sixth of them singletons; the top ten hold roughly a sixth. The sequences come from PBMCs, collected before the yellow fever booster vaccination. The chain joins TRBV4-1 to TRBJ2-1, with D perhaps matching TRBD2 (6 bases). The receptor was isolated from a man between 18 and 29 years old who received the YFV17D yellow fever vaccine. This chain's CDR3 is CASSSPRDRSYNEQFF. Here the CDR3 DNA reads TGCGCCAGCAGCTCCCCGCGGGACCGCTCCTACAATGAGCAGTTCTTC.